Below are 22 T cell receptor beta chains sequenced from a single sample in a study of shared clonotypes between healthy human individuals. TCRdb's copy holds only in-frame clones and misses some; the assay was immunoSEQ multiplex PCR. The sample lists 2 million to 2.5 million clones; about 95% were seen once. Naive CD8 populations comprised CD45RO-negative cells positively selected for CCR7, excluding terminally differentiated effector memory CD45RA+ cells. The material sequenced was naive CD8+ T cells sorted from blood. These receptors came from a young man in good health.

The chain joins TRBV6-6 to TRBJ2-2; D is perhaps TRBD1 (6 bases). V lost 4 bases and J lost 6, with 15 bases in between. The CDR3 loop spans 15 amino acids. The germline CDR1 and CDR2 sequences are MNHNY and SVGAGI (reference sequence). CDR3 nucleotides: TGTGCCAGCAGTTTCGGACAGTCTAACCCCGGGGAGCTGTTTTTT. Residues: CASSFGQSNPGELFF.

The chain employs TRBV5-8 and TRBJ2-7, with 9 bases lining up with TRBD2. The germline V gene encodes CDR1 SGHTS and CDR2 YDEGEE. V lost 0 bases, J lost 1 base, and 8 bases stayed unmatched. The CDR3 is 17 amino acids. The CDR3 sequence: CASSLEEGLAGSYEQYF. The CDR3 coding sequence is TGTGCCAGCAGCTTGGAGGAAGGGCTAGCGGGGTCCTACGAGCAGTACTTC.

V is TRBV28 and J is TRBJ1-6; maybe TRBD1 (6 bases). The CDR3 sequence is 15 residues long. The germline V gene encodes CDR1 MDHEN and CDR2 SYDVKM. Trimming cost V 3 bases and J 9 bases, with 15 bases left between them. CDR3 in amino acids: CASSFRGVGSSPLHF. Here the CDR3 DNA reads TGTGCCAGCAGTTTCAGGGGCGTGGGAAGTTCACCCCTCCACTTT. Supplemented by reference TRBV28 and TRBJ1-6, the full variable domain reads DVKVTQSSRYLVKRTGEKVFLECVQDMDHENMFWYRQDPGLGLRLIYFSYDVKMKEKGDIPEGYSVSREKKERFSLILESASTNQTSMYLCASSFRGVGSSPLHFGNGTRLTVT.

The chain joins TRBV19 to TRBJ2-7, with 7 bases fitting TRBD1. CDR3 length: 14 amino acids. CDR1 is LNHDA and CDR2 is SQIVND in the germline V gene (reference sequence). The J segment lost 5 bases and the V segment lost 3 bases, leaving 7 bases of the junction unmatched. The CDR3 is CASSMQQGLDEQYF. The DNA for the CDR3 is TGTGCCAGTAGTATGCAACAGGGGTTGGACGAGCAGTACTTC. The complete variable domain, with remaining parts taken from reference TRBV19 and TRBJ2-7, reads DGGITQSPKYLFRKEGQNVTLSCEQNLNHDAMYWYRQDPGQGLRLIYYSQIVNDFQKGDIAEGYSVSREKKESFPLTVTSAQKNPTAFYLCASSMQQGLDEQYFGPGTRLTVT.

CDR3 DNA sequence: TGTGCCAGCACCCAGGAGGGGGCCTATGGCTACACCTTC. Translated, it gives CASTQEGAYGYTF. The chain combines TRBV9 with TRBJ1-2; TRBD1 agrees at 7 bases. V lost 6 bases and J lost 4; bases outside the gene matches: 6. This CDR3 contains 13 residues. Germline V gives CDR1 SGDLS, CDR2 YYNGEE.

The J gene is TRBJ2-7, the V gene TRBV27; D could derive from TRBD1 or TRBD2 (5 bases each). V dropped 5 bases and J dropped 2 bases, with 16 bases sitting between them. Per the germline V gene, CDR1 is MNHEY and CDR2 is SMNVEV (reference sequence). The length of the CDR3 is 15 residues. The chain's CDR3 is CASSPSRDLTYEQYF. The DNA for the CDR3 is TGTGCCAGCAGTCCAAGCAGGGACCTCACCTACGAGCAGTACTTC.

This clone showed up just once. The J gene is TRBJ2-7, the V gene TRBV7-9; no definite D call. The germline V gene encodes CDR1 SEHNR and CDR2 FQNEAQ (reference sequence). Trimming pared 2 bases from V and 0 bases from J, leaving 5 bases between. This CDR3 contains 13 residues. CDR3 bases: TGTGCCAGCAGCTTAATCAACTCCTACGAGCAGTACTTC. Translation: CASSLINSYEQYF.

This clone was seen just once. This chain links TRBV25-1 with TRBJ2-1; D perhaps matches TRBD1 (6 bases). Germline lookup yields CDR1 MGHDK and CDR2 SYGVNS. The CDR3 extends over 16 amino acids. V was pared by 1 base and J by 1 base, with 11 bases between. The CDR3 coding sequence is TGTGCCAGCAGTGAATTTCAGGGGACATCCTACAATGAGCAGTTCTTC. Translation gives CASSEFQGTSYNEQFF.

This chain joins TRBV29-1 and TRBJ2-7, with D possibly matching TRBD1 (6 bases). The V and J ends lost 3 bases and 1 base respectively, with 16 bases between them. CDR3 size: 15 residues. The germline V gene encodes CDR1 SQVTM and CDR2 ANQGSEA. CDR3 sequence (DNA): TGCAGCGTTGAGGCAGGGGTTTTCGGATCCTACGAGCAGTACTTC. This translates into CSVEAGVFGSYEQYF.

This clone was detected once. At the DNA level, this CDR3 is encoded by other sequences in the same sample as well. V usage is TRBV6-5 and J usage is TRBJ2-2; D ambiguous. V was trimmed by 5 bases and J by 5 bases, leaving 6 bases between them. Germline-derived CDR1 and CDR2 are MNHEY and SVGAGI. CDR3 length equals 12 residues. This CDR3 is CASSPLTGELFF. Written as DNA, the CDR3 is TGTGCCAGCAGTCCCCTTACCGGGGAGCTGTTTTTT.

J is TRBJ2-5 and V is TRBV7-8; 11 nucleotides align to TRBD2. Germline-derived CDR1 and CDR2 are SGHVS and FQNEAQ. The V gene end was trimmed by 0 bases and the J gene end by 5 bases; junction bases not matched to a gene: 11. This CDR3 contains 18 residues. The CDR3 reads CASSLALAGGLLVETQYF. The CDR3 region has the DNA TGTGCCAGCAGCTTAGCGCTAGCGGGGGGATTATTAGTGGAGACCCAGTACTTC.

V is TRBV2 and J is TRBJ1-5; D not certain. Germline V CDR1 and CDR2: SNHLY, FYNNEI. The CDR3 totals 14 residues. Trimming shortened V by 6 bases and J by 0 bases, and 9 bases separated the two germline ends. CDR3 nucleotides: TGTGCCAGCAGGGTTACAGCTAGCAATCAGCCCCAGCATTTT. Residues: CASRVTASNQPQHF.

The CDR3 sequence is CASSDGYGYTF. Here the CDR3 DNA reads TGCGCCAGCAGCGACGGCTATGGCTACACCTTC. The chain employs TRBV4-1 and TRBJ1-2; D gene uncertain. This CDR3 contains 11 residues. V lost 5 bases to trimming and J lost 4 bases, with 5 bases between them. Germline-derived CDR1 and CDR2 are MGHRA and YSYEKL.

The chain employs TRBV9 and TRBJ1-5; 7 nucleotides agree with TRBD1. Germline V gives CDR1 SGDLS, CDR2 YYNGEE. This CDR3 spans 15 amino acids. Unmatched junction bases numbered 8, after V lost 0 bases and J lost 8 bases. The CDR3 coding sequence is TGTGCCAGCAGCGTAGAAGGGGGCCTGGCCGAGCCCCAGCATTTT. Protein: CASSVEGGLAEPQHF.

This chain connects TRBV27 to TRBJ1-5; 9 bases fit TRBD1. Per the germline V gene, CDR1 is MNHEY and CDR2 is SMNVEV (reference sequence). J lost 3 bases, V lost 1 base, and 4 bases had no gene match. CDR3 size: 16 residues. The CDR3 DNA follows: TGTGCCAGCAGTTTATTCGGGACAGGGATCAATCAGCCCCAGCATTTT. Translated: CASSLFGTGINQPQHF.

The chain has TRBV7-2 and TRBJ2-3; the match to TRBD2 covers 8 bases. Trimming removed 5 bases from V and 6 bases from J; junction bases left unmatched: 10. Looked up from germline, CDR1 is SGHTA and CDR2 is FQGNSA. The CDR3 covers 15 residues. The CDR3 DNA sequence: TGTGCCAGCAGCGCAACTAGCGGTGAGGGCGATACGCAGTATTTT. Its protein is CASSATSGEGDTQYF.

The rearrangement links TRBV11-2 to TRBJ2-7; D call uncertain. The V end lost 3 bases, the J end lost 0 bases, and 6 bases lay between the germline ends. Germline assignment: CDR1 SGHAT and CDR2 FQNNGV. The CDR3 loop spans 13 amino acids. The CDR3 loop is CASSLSNSYEQYF. The CDR3 DNA reads TGTGCCAGCAGCTTGTCCAACTCCTACGAGCAGTACTTC.

This clone was found once. This chain connects TRBV5-1 to TRBJ2-7; TRBD2 matches 7 bases. Germline CDR1 and CDR2: SGHRS and YFSETQ. After removal of 1 base from V and 4 bases from J, the junction contained 8 bases not matched to a gene. This CDR3 is built from 15 residues. The CDR3 DNA reads as TGCGCCAGCAGCTTGCAGGAGCGGGACCTTTACGAGCAGTACTTC. It encodes CASSLQERDLYEQYF.

V usage is TRBV5-4 and J usage is TRBJ1-2; 8 nucleotides line up with TRBD1. Trimming cost V 7 bases and J 0 bases; bases outside gene matches: 11. CDR3 length equals 16 residues. Germline CDR1 SGHNT, CDR2 YYREEE (reference sequence). The CDR3 reads CASGLGTGLANYGYTF. In DNA form, the CDR3 reads TGTGCCAGCGGACTGGGGACAGGATTAGCTAACTATGGCTACACCTTC. Filled out from reference TRBV5-4 and TRBJ1-2, the complete variable domain reads ETGVTQSPTHLIKTRGQQVTLRCSSQSGHNTVSWYQQALGQGPQFIFQYYREEENGRGNFPPRFSGLQFPNYSSELNVNALELDDSALYLCASGLGTGLANYGYTFGSGTRLTVV.

As regards this clone: The same CDR3 can be traced to other DNA sequences in this sample. The chain is built from TRBV5-4 and TRBJ2-3; 9 bases agree with TRBD2. After removal of 2 bases from V and 2 bases from J, the junction contained 3 bases not matched to a gene. Germline V gives CDR1 SGHNT, CDR2 YYREEE (reference sequence). This CDR3 region has 15 residues. The CDR3 region has the DNA TGTGCCAGCAGCTTCGCGGGGGGGCCCACAGATACGCAGTATTTT. Translated: CASSFAGGPTDTQYF.

The rearrangement joins TRBV18 to TRBJ2-3, with D perhaps matching TRBD2 (5 bases). The V gene's germline CDR1 is KGHSH and CDR2 LQKENI. V lost 3 bases and J lost 0, with 19 bases in between. This CDR3 has 18 amino acids. CDR3 in amino acids: CASSPLDWTFSSTDTQYF. The CDR3, as DNA: TGTGCCAGCTCACCGCTAGATTGGACTTTTTCTAGCACAGATACGCAGTATTTT.

The gene calls are TRBV10-3 and TRBJ2-2, with 10 nucleotides matching TRBD2. This CDR3 contains 15 residues. V trimming: 3 bases; J trimming: 8 bases; junction bases outside the gene matches: 6. CDR1 ENHRY and CDR2 SYGVKD come from the germline V gene. CDR3 loop: CAISEAGGPGGELFF. Here the CDR3 DNA reads TGTGCCATCAGTGAAGCGGGGGGGCCCGGTGGGGAGCTGTTTTTT.